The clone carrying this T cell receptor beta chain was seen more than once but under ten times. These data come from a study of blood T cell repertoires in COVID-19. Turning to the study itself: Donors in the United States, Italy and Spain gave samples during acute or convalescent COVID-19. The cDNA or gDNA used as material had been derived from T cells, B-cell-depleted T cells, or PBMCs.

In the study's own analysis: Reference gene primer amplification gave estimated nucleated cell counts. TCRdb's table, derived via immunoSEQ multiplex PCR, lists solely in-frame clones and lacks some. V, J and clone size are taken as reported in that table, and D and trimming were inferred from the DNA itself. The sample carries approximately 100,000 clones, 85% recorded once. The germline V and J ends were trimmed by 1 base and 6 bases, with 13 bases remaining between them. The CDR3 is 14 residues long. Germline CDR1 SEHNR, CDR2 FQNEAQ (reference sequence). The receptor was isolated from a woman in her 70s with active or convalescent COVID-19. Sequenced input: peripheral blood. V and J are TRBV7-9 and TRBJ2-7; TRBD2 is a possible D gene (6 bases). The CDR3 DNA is TGTGCCAGCAGCTTAGGTCAGCAGGGAGGCGAGCAGTACTTC. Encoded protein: CASSLGQQGGEQYF.